Below are 28 T cell receptor beta chains sequenced from a single sample in a study of monozygotic twins with inflammatory bowel disease. TCRdb reanalyzed the 5' RACE reads and collapses them to one entry per CDR3 protein, without DNA. With about 300,000 distinct CDR3 sequences in the sample, the ten largest clones hold 5.6%. The sample consisted of blood. Receptors were obtained from a human donor with ulcerative colitis or Crohn's disease, or a healthy co-twin of an affected twin (not recorded which).

This chain connects TRBV21-1 to TRBJ2-1; the TCRdb D gene call, TRBD1, has no DNA to confirm it. TRBV21-1 is given as a pseudogene. The CDR3 totals 14 residues. CDR3 sequence: CARGGPPIYNEQFF.

The chain uses TRBV29-1 and TRBJ2-1; TCRdb's assignment of TRBD2 cannot be checked, as there is no DNA. Germline CDR1 is SQVTM and CDR2 is ANQGSEA. The CDR3 has 16 amino acids. The CDR3 sequence is CSVEGAGGSRYNEQFF.

The chain couples TRBV7-3 to TRBJ2-5; TCRdb outputs TRBD1, but without DNA this stays unchecked. The germline V gene encodes CDR1 SGHTA and CDR2 FQGTGA. This CDR3 is built from 15 residues. The CDR3: CASSQGLGKGETQYF.

V gene TRBV7-9 combines with J gene TRBJ2-3; TCRdb lists TRBD1, though no DNA is available to test this call. The CDR3 covers 15 residues. Germline CDR1 reads SEHNR; CDR2 reads FQNEAQ (reference sequence). CDR3 region: CASSTPTGGTDTQYF.

The chain employs TRBV9 and TRBJ2-2; TCRdb proposes TRBD2, but this gene call is untestable without DNA. CDR3 size: 14 residues. CDR1 and CDR2 (germline): SGDLS, YYNGEE. The CDR3 region is CASSVGREFGELFF.

The chain uses TRBV7-2 and TRBJ2-7; the D call of TRBD1 rests on TCRdb alone, since no DNA is present to check it. The germline V gene encodes CDR1 SGHTA and CDR2 FQGNSA. The CDR3 covers 13 residues. The CDR3 loop reads CASSSDRVYEQYF.

This chain links TRBV18 with TRBJ2-1. There are 14 residues in the CDR3. Germline V lookup: CDR1 KGHSH, CDR2 LQKENI. The CDR3 protein is CASRVTSSYNEQFF.

V gene TRBV28 combines with J gene TRBJ2-7. In germline, CDR1 is MDHEN, CDR2 SYDVKM. The CDR3 contains 13 residues. This CDR3 is CASSLHTPYEQYF.

This chain joins TRBV5-1 and TRBJ1-3. The germline V gene encodes CDR1 SGHRS and CDR2 YFSETQ. The length of the CDR3 is 18 residues. CDR3 loop: CAGSLEGRGTSAGNTIYF.

V and J are TRBV5-5 and TRBJ2-7. The germline CDR1 and CDR2 sequences are SGHKS and YYEKEE (reference sequence). This CDR3 comprises 11 residues. The CDR3 region is CASSITIEQYF.

The chain's CDR3 is CSARVDRGMNTIYF. The V and J genes are TRBV20-1 and TRBJ1-3; TCRdb calls TRBD1, which cannot be checked without DNA. This CDR3 contains 14 residues. The germline V gene encodes CDR1 DFQATT and CDR2 SNEGSKA (reference sequence).

V gene TRBV15 combines with J gene TRBJ2-7; TCRdb's D gene call, TRBD1, goes unchecked for lack of DNA. The germline V gene has CDR1 LNHNV and CDR2 YYDKDF (reference sequence). The length of the CDR3 is 14 residues. The CDR3 reads CATSRDWGVNEQYF.

The chain uses TRBV19 and TRBJ1-1; there is no DNA to check the TCRdb D call of TRBD1. This CDR3 is 12 amino acids long. Germline-derived CDR1 and CDR2 are LNHDA and SQIVND (reference sequence). CDR3 loop: CASTSGGTEAFF.

The J gene is TRBJ2-7, the V gene TRBV23-1. TRBV23-1 is an ORF; its function is uncertain. The CDR3 is 16 residues long. The CDR3 sequence is CASSQSAMLRAYEQYF.

This chain links TRBV12-3 or TRBV12-4 with TRBJ1-5. This CDR3 is 12 amino acids long. The CDR3 sequence: CASSFGDQPQHF.

J is TRBJ1-4 and V is TRBV7-9; TCRdb proposes TRBD1, but this gene call is untestable without DNA. The CDR3 contains 16 residues. Per the germline V gene, CDR1 is SEHNR and CDR2 is FQNEAQ (reference sequence). The chain's CDR3 is CASSLVSGAVREKLFF.

The chain uses TRBV14 and TRBJ2-2. The CDR3 covers 13 residues. Per the germline V gene, CDR1 is SGHDN and CDR2 is FVKESK. The chain's CDR3 is CASSQDFTGELFF.

The V gene is TRBV29-1, the J gene TRBJ1-4; TCRdb designates TRBD1, a call that cannot be tested without DNA. The CDR3 runs to 16 residues. CDR1 is SQVTM and CDR2 is ANQGSEA in the germline V gene. The CDR3 here is CSAGGTGPPTNEKLFF.

The rearrangement joins TRBV3-1 to TRBJ1-2; TCRdb lists TRBD1, though no DNA is available to test this call. The CDR3 has 14 residues. CDR1 and CDR2 from the germline V gene are LGHDT and YNNKEL (reference sequence). The CDR3 loop is CASSQKTGGFGYTF.

V gene TRBV5-1 combines with J gene TRBJ2-1; TCRdb gives TRBD1 as the D gene, but with no DNA this cannot be confirmed. Germline lookup yields CDR1 SGHRS and CDR2 YFSETQ. The CDR3 length is 19 residues. The CDR3 is CASSQLRTSAGGGRNEQFF.

The chain carries TRBV7-2 and TRBJ2-5; TCRdb designates TRBD2, a call that cannot be tested without DNA. The germline gives CDR1 SGHTA, CDR2 FQGNSA. The CDR3 totals 15 residues. CDR3 region: CASSLVASPQETQYF.

J is TRBJ2-3 and V is TRBV7-2; without DNA, the TCRdb call of TRBD2 cannot be checked. This CDR3 has 16 residues. Germline V gives CDR1 SGHTA, CDR2 FQGNSA. The CDR3 region is CASSLDGSGSPDTQYF.

This chain connects TRBV29-1 to TRBJ2-1; TCRdb designates TRBD1, a call that cannot be tested without DNA. Germline loops: CDR1 SQVTM, CDR2 ANQGSEA. This CDR3 contains 14 residues. This CDR3 reads CSVAWPGRGNEQFF.

V and J are TRBV5-4 and TRBJ1-5; the D call of TRBD1 rests on TCRdb alone, since no DNA is present to check it. This CDR3 is 14 amino acids long. Germline V gene sequence: CDR1 SGHNT, CDR2 YYREEE (reference sequence). CDR3 sequence reads: CASSFRGDNQPQHF.

The J gene is TRBJ2-7, the V gene TRBV20-1; TCRdb calls TRBD2, which cannot be checked without DNA. Germline CDR1 and CDR2: DFQATT and SNEGSKA (reference sequence). This CDR3 contains 15 residues. The CDR3 protein is CSARPGSSGSHEQYF.

The chain combines TRBV5-5 with TRBJ2-5; TCRdb returns TRBD1, unconfirmable since there is no DNA. Germline V CDR1 and CDR2: SGHKS, YYEKEE (reference sequence). This CDR3 comprises 15 residues. CDR3 in amino acids: CASSLLWDSQETQYF. The full variable domain, completed using reference TRBV5-5 and TRBJ2-5, is DAGVTQSPTHLIKTRGQQVTLRCSPISGHKSVSWYQQVLGQGPQFIFQYYEKEERGRGNFPDRFSARQFPNYSSELNVNALLLGDSALYLCASSLLWDSQETQYFGPGTRLLVL.

V and J are TRBV24-1 and TRBJ2-5; TCRdb selects TRBD1, and the lack of DNA leaves this call unchecked. The CDR3 loop spans 15 amino acids. The V gene's germline CDR1 is KGHDR and CDR2 SFDVKD. CDR3 region: CATSGVTGAGETQYF.

The V call is TRBV20-1, the J call TRBJ1-1. CDR3 size: 11 residues. Germline CDR1 reads DFQATT; CDR2 reads SNEGSKA (reference sequence). This CDR3 reads CVGEDTNEAFF.